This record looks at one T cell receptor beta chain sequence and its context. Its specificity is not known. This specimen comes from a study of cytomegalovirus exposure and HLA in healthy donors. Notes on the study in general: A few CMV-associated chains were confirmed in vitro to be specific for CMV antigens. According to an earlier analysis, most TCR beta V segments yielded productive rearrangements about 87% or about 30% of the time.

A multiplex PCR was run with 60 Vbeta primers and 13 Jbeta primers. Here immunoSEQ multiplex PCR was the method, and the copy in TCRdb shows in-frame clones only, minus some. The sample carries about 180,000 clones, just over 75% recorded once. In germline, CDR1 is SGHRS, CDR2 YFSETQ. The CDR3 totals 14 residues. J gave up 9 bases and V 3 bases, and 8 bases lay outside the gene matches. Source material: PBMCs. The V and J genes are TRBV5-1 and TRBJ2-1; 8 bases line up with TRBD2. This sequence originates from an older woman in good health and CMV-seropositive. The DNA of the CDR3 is TGCGCCAGCAGCTCCGGACTAGCCCTCCCTGAGCAGTTCTTC. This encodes CASSSGLALPEQFF.